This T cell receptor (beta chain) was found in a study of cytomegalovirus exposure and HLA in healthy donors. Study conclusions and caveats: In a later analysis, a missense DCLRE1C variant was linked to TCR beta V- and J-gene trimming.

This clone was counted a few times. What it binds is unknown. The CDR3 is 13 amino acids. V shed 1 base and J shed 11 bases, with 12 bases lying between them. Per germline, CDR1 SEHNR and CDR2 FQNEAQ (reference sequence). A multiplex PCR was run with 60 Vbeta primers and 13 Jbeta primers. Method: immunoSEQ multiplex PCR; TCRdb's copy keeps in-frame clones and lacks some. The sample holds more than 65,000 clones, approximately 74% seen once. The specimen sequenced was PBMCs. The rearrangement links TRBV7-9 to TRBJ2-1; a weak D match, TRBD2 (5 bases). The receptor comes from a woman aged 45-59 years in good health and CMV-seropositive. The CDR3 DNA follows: TGTGCCAGCAGCTTAGAGGGAGCCGGAAAGCAGTTCTTC. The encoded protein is CASSLEGAGKQFF.